This entry features one T cell receptor beta chain sequence. The antigen remains undetermined. Germline CDR1 SGHDT, CDR2 YYEEEE. The CDR3 totals 14 residues. V lost 5 bases and J 0 bases, leaving 12 bases between the germline ends. These data belong to a study of cytomegalovirus exposure and HLA in healthy donors. Donors sampled were nominally healthy, though unrecorded immune exposures were likely. Overall study findings and caveats: Later analysis associated a missense DCLRE1C variant with TCR beta V- and J-gene trimming. The study carried out a later analysis of TCR beta sequences. It associated some 17,000 of them with specific HLA alleles at a false discovery rate of 0.05.

60 Vbeta and 13 Jbeta primers were used in PCR. Only in-frame clones appear in the TCRdb table, and some are missing; sequencing was by immunoSEQ multiplex PCR. The sample shows about 150,000 clones, around 79% of them seen only once. The rearrangement uses TRBV5-6 and TRBJ2-7; perhaps TRBD2 as D (5 bases). This receptor was identified in a human donor in good health. Sequencing was performed on PBMCs. The DNA of the CDR3 is TGTGCCAGCAGTCCTGATGGGAGCTCCTACGAGCAGTACTTC. Protein product: CASSPDGSSYEQYF.